This T cell receptor beta chain was sequenced during a study of cytomegalovirus exposure and HLA in healthy donors. It was with 60 Vbeta and 13 Jbeta primers that the PCR ran. TCRdb's copy holds only in-frame clones and misses some; the assay was immunoSEQ multiplex PCR. The repertoire includes around 41,000 clones, roughly 51% of them detected once, and 6% sits in the top ten. Study results and limitations: The likely explanation for a cluster of highly shared sequence variants was sequencing artifact. Relative to equally common others, HLA-associated TCR beta chains showed greater clonal expansion in a later analysis. Researchers counted 164 TCR beta chains as cytomegalovirus-associated. Reports described diagnosis of cytomegalovirus status by the classifier as highly specific and sensitive.

In the case of this clone: Antigen unknown.

Germline V CDR1 and CDR2: SGHRS, YFSETQ. The CDR3 length is 13 residues. V lost 4 bases and J lost 3; bases outside the gene matches: 4. The sequence was obtained from a man aged 55 to 70 in good health and CMV-seronegative. What was sequenced was PBMCs. The gene calls are TRBV5-1 and TRBJ2-7; 7 bases match TRBD1. The DNA of the CDR3 is TGCGCCAGCAGCCAGGGACAGAACTACGAGCAGTACTTC. Its translation is CASSQGQNYEQYF. The full variable domain, its missing parts supplied by reference TRBV5-1 and TRBJ2-7, is KAGVTQTPRYLIKTRGQQVTLSCSPISGHRSVSWYQQTPGQGLQFLFEYFSETQRNKGNFPGRFSGRQFSNSRSEMNVSTLELGDSALYLCASSQGQNYEQYFGPGTRLTVT.